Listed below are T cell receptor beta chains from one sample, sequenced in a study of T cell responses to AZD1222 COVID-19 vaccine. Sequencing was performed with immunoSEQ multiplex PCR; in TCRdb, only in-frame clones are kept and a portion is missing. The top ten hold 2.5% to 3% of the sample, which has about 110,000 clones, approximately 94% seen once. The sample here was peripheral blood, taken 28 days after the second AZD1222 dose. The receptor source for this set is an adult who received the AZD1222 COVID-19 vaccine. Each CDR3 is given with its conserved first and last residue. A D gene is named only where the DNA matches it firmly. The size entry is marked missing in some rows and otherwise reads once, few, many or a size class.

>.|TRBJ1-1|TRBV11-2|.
CASSRGARGAFF
TGTGCCAGCAGCCGGGGGGCCCGAGGAGCTTTCTTT
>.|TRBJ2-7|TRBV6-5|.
CASSYSRVAYEQYF
TGTGCCAGCAGTTACTCGCGGGTTGCGTACGAGCAGTACTTC
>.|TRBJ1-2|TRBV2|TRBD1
CASYLGQVNYGYTF
TGTGCCAGCTATTTGGGACAGGTGAACTATGGCTACACCTTC
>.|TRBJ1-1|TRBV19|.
CASRTDQGLGTEAFF
TGTGCCAGTAGGACAGATCAGGGGCTTGGCACTGAAGCTTTCTTT
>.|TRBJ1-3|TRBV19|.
CASSPNSGRWPGNTIYF
TGTGCCAGTAGTCCCAACTCAGGACGGTGGCCGGGAAACACCATATATTTT
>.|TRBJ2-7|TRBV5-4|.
CASSLAGGGGEQYF
TGTGCCAGCAGCTTGGCAGGGGGAGGGGGCGAGCAGTACTTC
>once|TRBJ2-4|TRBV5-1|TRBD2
CASSLPGLEDAKNIQYF
TGCGCCAGCAGCTTGCCGGGACTAGAGGATGCCAAAAACATTCAGTACTTC
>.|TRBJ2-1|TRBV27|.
CASSKERGDQVNFLF
TGTGCCAGCAGTAAGGAACGAGGAGATCAGGTTAATTTCCTCTTC
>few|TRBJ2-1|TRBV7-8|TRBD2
CASSLEASGSRNEQFF
TGTGCCAGCAGCTTAGAGGCTAGCGGGAGTCGGAATGAGCAGTTCTTC
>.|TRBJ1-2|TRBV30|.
CAWSIALLGYTF
TGTGCCTGGAGTATCGCCCTTCTGGGCTACACCTTC
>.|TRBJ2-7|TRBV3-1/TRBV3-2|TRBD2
CASSPSGGAYEQYF
TGTGCCAGCAGCCCTAGCGGGGGGGCTTACGAGCAGTACTTC
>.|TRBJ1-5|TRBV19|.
CASTGTGSNQPQHF
TGTGCCAGTACTGGGACGGGTAGCAATCAGCCCCAGCATTTT
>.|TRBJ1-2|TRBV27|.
CASSLTGHYYGYTF
TGTGCCAGCAGTTTGACAGGTCATTACTATGGCTACACCTTC
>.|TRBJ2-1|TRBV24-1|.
CATSGSPYNEQFF
TGTGCCACCAGTGGGAGCCCCTACAATGAGCAGTTCTTC
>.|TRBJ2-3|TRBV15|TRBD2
CATSSGLAVVTDTQYF
TGTGCCACCAGCTCGGGACTAGCGGTAGTCACAGATACGCAGTATTTT
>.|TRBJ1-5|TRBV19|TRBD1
CASSIRTGGQPQHF
TGTGCCAGTAGTATAAGGACAGGGGGTCAGCCCCAGCATTTT
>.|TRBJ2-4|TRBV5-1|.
CASSLALNTGDGIQYF
TGCGCCAGCAGCTTGGCCCTTAACACCGGGGATGGCATTCAGTACTTC
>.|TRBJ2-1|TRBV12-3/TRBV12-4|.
CASSFLSPNEQFF
TGTGCCAGCAGTTTTCTTAGTCCCAATGAGCAGTTCTTC
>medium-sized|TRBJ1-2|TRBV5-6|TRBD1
CASSSRTGASGYTF
TGTGCCAGCAGCTCTCGAACAGGGGCTTCGGGCTACACCTTC
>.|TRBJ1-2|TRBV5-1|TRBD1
CASSFGQGTNYGYTF
TGCGCCAGCAGCTTTGGACAGGGGACTAACTATGGCTACACCTTC
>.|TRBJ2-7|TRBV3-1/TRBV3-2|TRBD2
CASSQRRAGGPRSYEQYF
TGTGCCAGCAGCCAACGGCGAGCGGGAGGGCCTAGGTCCTACGAGCAGTACTTC
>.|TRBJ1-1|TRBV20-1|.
CSALRRTEAFF
TGCAGTGCTTTAAGACGGACTGAAGCTTTCTTT
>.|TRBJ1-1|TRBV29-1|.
CSVDASPMNTEAFF
TGCAGCGTTGATGCTAGTCCCATGAACACTGAAGCTTTCTTT
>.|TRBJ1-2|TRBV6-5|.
CASSMTGNYGYTF
TGTGCCAGCAGCATGACAGGAAACTATGGCTACACCTTC
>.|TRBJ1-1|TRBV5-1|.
CASSFGQLKIRNTEAFF
TGCGCCAGCAGCTTTGGACAGTTAAAGATTAGGAACACTGAAGCTTTCTTT
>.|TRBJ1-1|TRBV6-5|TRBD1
CASRDRHFEAFF
TGTGCCAGCCGGGACAGGCACTTTGAAGCTTTCTTT
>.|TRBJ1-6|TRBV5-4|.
CASSLAGFNSPLHF
TGTGCCAGCAGCTTGGCAGGGTTCAATTCACCCCTCCACTTT
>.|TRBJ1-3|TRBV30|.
CAWRRTFSGNTIYF
TGTGCCTGGAGGAGGACCTTCTCTGGAAACACCATATATTTT
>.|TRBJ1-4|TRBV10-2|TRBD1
CASSEPGTERLFF
TGCGCCAGCAGTGAGCCCGGGACAGAGCGACTGTTTTTT
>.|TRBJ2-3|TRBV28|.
CASTLLGSDTQYF
TGTGCCAGCACCCTTTTAGGATCAGATACGCAGTATTTT
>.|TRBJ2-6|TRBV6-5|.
CATMSGANVLTF
TGTGCCACAATGAGTGGGGCCAACGTCCTGACTTTC
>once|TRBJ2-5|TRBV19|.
CASSGLLGETQYF
TGTGCCAGCTCGGGCCTTCTCGGGGAGACCCAGTACTTC
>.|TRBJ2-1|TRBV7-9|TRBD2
CASSQREGPGSYNEQFF
TGTGCCAGCAGCCAGCGGGAGGGCCCGGGGTCCTACAATGAGCAGTTCTTC
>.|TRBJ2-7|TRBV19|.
CASSRRLRGGNPYEQYF
TGTGCCAGTAGTAGACGATTGAGAGGAGGGAACCCCTACGAGCAGTACTTC
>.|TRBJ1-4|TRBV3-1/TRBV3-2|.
CASSLLTGTNEKLFF
TGTGCCAGCAGCTTACTGACGGGGACTAATGAAAAACTGTTTTTT
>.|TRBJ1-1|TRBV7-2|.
CASKVDWGLNTEAFF
TGTGCCAGCAAAGTAGATTGGGGTCTGAACACTGAAGCTTTCTTT
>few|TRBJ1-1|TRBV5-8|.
CASSFNREAFF
TGTGCCAGCAGCTTTAACAGAGAAGCTTTCTTT
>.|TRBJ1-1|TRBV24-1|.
CATSDYDGRTTEAFF
TGTGCCACCAGTGATTATGACGGACGAACGACTGAAGCTTTCTTT